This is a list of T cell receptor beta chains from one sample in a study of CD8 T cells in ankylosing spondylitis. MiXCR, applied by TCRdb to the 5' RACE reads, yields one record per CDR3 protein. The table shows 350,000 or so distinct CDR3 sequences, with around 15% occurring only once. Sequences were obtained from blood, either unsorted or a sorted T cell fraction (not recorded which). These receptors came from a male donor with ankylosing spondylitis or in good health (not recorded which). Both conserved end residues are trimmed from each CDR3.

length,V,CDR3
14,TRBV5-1,ASSPGSGRATDTQY
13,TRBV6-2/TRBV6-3,ASHSGRANTGELF
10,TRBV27,ASSLGGAGYT
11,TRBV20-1,SASRGRINEQF
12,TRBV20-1,SASPSGMVNEQF
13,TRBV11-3,ASSPRTGYGTEAF
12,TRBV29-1,SVGYRGDSGEQY
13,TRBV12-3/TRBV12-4,ASSLVGDSKNIQY
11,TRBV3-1,ASSPGLALPEY
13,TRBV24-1,ATSDPAGSTDTQY
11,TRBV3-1,ASGDRAEVIQY
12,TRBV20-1,SAMRVSSYNEQF
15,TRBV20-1,SATGTSGRPANNEQF
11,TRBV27,ASSRGGTGELF
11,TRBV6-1,ASSRQGVSIQY
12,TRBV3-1,ASSLQGSYNEQF
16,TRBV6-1,ASREEGLAGFGTDTQY
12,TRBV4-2,ASSRTDHTGELF
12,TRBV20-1,SARTLVFTDTQY
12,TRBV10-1,ASSVAGAPDTQY
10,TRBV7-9,AAVQLQETQY
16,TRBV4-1,ASSQESVGVKSYNEQF
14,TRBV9,ASNSPLRGGGDTQY
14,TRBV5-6,ASSHGGPSAANVLT
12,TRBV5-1,ASSLPGGEETQY
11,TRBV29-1,SVRQGTNTEAF
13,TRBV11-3,ASSLAGLTNEKLF
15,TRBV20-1,SASRGLDPSSRDEQF
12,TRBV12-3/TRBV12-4,ASSFELNTGELF
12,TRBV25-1,ASSVGGSTDTQY
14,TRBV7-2,ASSSSPGGRNQPQH
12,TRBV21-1,ASSWTVRVYEQY
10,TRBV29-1,SVETGAETQY
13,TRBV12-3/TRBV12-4,ASRLGQGGRETQY
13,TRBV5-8,ASSLKLGLGNEQF
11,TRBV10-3,AISNRPNTEAF
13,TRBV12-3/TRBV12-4,ASSYLTVDNSPLH
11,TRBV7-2,ASSPDVGRGYT
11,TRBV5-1,ASSLPGANGYT
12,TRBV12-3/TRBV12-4,ASSPPGLGNEQY
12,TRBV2,ASSVAGGDTEAF
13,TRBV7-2,ASSLIASLNTEAF
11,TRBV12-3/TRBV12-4,ASSLPRGTEAF
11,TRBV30,AWRGALYNEQF
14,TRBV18,ASSPRQTGRNTEAF
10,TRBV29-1,SALSSGNTIY
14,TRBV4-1,ASSPTRGRGTEKLF
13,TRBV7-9,ASSLSQSGGQPQH
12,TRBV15,ATSRVGVTYEQY
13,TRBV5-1,ASSSGRSTTGELF
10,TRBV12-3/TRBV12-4,ASSFLGEALH
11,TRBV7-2,ASSLMVTQPQH
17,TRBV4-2,ASSQESFIRRTVEIGVT
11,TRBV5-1,ASALFGLYEQY